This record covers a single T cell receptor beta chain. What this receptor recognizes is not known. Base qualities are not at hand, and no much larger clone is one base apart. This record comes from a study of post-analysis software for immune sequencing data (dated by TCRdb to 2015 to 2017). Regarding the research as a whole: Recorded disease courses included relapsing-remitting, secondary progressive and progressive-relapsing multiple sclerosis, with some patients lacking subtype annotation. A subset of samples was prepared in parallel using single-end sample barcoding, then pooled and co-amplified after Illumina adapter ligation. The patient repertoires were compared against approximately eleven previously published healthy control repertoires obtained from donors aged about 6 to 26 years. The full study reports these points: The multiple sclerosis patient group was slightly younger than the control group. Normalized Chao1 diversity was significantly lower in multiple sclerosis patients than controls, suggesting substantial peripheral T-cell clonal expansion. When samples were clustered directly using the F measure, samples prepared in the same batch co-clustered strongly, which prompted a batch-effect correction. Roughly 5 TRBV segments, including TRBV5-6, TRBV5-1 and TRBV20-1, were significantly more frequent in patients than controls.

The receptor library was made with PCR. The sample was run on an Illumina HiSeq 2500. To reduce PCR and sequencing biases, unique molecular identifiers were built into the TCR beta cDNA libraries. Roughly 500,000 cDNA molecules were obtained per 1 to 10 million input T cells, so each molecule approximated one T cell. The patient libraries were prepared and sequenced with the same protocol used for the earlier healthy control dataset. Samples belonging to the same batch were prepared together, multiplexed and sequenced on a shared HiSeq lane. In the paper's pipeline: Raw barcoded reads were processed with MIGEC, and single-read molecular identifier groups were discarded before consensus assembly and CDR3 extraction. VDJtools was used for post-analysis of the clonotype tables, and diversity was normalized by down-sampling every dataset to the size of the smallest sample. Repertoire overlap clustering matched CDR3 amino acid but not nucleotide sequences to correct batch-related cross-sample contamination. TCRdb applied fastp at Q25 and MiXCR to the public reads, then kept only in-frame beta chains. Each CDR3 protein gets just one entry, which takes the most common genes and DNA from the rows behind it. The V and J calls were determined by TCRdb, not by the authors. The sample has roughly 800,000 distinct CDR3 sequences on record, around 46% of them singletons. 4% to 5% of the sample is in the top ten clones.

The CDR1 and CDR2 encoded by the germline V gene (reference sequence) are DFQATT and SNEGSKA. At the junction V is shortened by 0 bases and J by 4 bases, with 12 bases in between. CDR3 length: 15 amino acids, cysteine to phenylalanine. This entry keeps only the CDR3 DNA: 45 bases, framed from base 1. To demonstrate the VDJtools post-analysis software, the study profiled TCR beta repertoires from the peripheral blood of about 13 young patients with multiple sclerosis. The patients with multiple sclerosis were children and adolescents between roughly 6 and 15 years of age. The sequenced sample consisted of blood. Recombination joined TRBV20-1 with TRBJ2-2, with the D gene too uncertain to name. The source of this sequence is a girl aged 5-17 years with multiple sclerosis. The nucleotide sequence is TGCAGTGCTAGAGATGACTCTAGTATCACCGGGGAGCTGTTTTTT. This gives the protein CSARDDSSITGELFF.